One and the same sample provided the 30 T cell receptor beta chains below, sequenced in a study of human T cells and chemical hapten exposure. From the 5' RACE reads, TCRdb called clonotypes with MiXCR, one entry per CDR3 protein. Among 130,000 or so distinct CDR3 sequences listed, approximately 4% were seen once. Someone pulled total RNA out of unfractionated whole blood. The source is a female donor in good health.

This clonotype has ten or more counts. The chain recombines TRBV5-4 with TRBJ2-3, with D perhaps matching TRBD1 (6 bases). V was pared by 3 bases and J by 7 bases, with 24 bases between. This CDR3 has 17 residues. The germline CDR1 and CDR2 sequences are SGHNT and YYREEE (reference sequence). CDR3 sequence: CASSSGPPATTGHTQYF. CDR3 nucleotides: TGTGCCAGCAGCTCGGGACCCCCCGCAACGACAGGTCATACGCAGTATTTT.

This clonotype was counted at least ten times. The V and J genes are TRBV20-1 and TRBJ1-5, with a weak D call TRBD1 (5 bases). Germline CDR1 DFQATT, CDR2 SNEGSKA (reference sequence). This CDR3 region has 14 residues. Trimming stripped 3 bases from V and 0 bases from J, with 9 bases between. The CDR3 nucleotides read TGCAGTGCTAGGTACACAGGTAGCAATCAGCCCCAGCATTTT. Residues: CSARYTGSNQPQHF.

This clonotype has a handful of counts. The V and J genes are TRBV15 and TRBJ2-1, with a weak D call TRBD2 (5 bases). The germline V and J ends were trimmed by 5 bases and 8 bases, with 22 bases remaining between them. The germline gives CDR1 LNHNV, CDR2 YYDKDF (reference sequence). CDR3 length: 16 residues. The CDR3, as DNA: TGTGCCACCAGCGCCAAGCTTAGCGTGTTTATCCATGAGCAGTTCTTC. This gives the protein CATSAKLSVFIHEQFF. The whole variable domain, remainder taken from reference TRBV15 and TRBJ2-1, is DAMVIQNPRYQVTQFGKPVTLSCSQTLNHNVMYWYQQKSSQAPKLLFHYYDKDFNNEADTPDNFQSRRPNTSFCFLDIRSPGLGDTAMYLCATSAKLSVFIHEQFFGPGTRLTVL.

In this sample, this clonotype turned up many times. This chain joins TRBV6-6 and TRBJ2-7; 8 bases match TRBD2. The germline V gene encodes CDR1 MNHNY and CDR2 SVGAGI (reference sequence). This CDR3 has 14 amino acids. The V and J ends lost 2 bases and 2 bases, in that order; junction bases with no gene match: 2. The CDR3 spells CASSYQRGTYEQYF. The CDR3 region has the DNA TGTGCCAGCAGTTACCAGCGGGGGACCTACGAGCAGTACTTC.

In this sample, this clonotype turned up many times. This CDR3 is CASSLGQADTQYF. The CDR3 DNA reads TGTGCCAGCAGCTTAGGACAGGCCGATACGCAGTATTTT. The chain uses TRBV7-3 and TRBJ2-3; 7 nucleotides align to TRBD1. CDR1 and CDR2 from the germline V gene are SGHTA and FQGTGA. With V trimmed by 2 bases and J by 6 bases, 2 bases remained unmatched. The CDR3 covers 13 residues. Filled out from reference TRBV7-3 and TRBJ2-3, the complete variable domain reads GAGVSQTPSNKVTEKGKYVELRCDPISGHTALYWYRQSLGQGPEFLIYFQGTGAADDSGLPNDRFFAVRPEGSVSTLKIQRTERGDSAVYLCASSLGQADTQYFGPGTRLTVL.

There are many counts of this clonotype. The chain has TRBV6-5 and TRBJ1-5; no definite D call. The CDR3 totals 13 residues. Trimming cost V 7 bases and J 6 bases, with 13 bases left between them. Germline V gene data show CDR1 as MNHEY and CDR2 as SVGAGI. CDR3 sequence: CASTSGVGQPQHF. CDR3 coding DNA: TGTGCCAGCACAAGTGGGGTCGGTCAGCCCCAGCATTTT.

This clonotype was detected many times. This rearrangement joins TRBV6-6 to TRBJ1-1, with TRBD1 matching over 11 bases. J lost 7 bases, V lost 6 bases, and 4 bases had no gene match. From germline, CDR1 is MNHNY and CDR2 SVGAGI (reference sequence). This CDR3 is built from 13 residues. The CDR3 nucleotides read TGTGCCAGCAGCCGGGGACAGGGGGGTGAAGCTTTCTTT. Protein sequence: CASSRGQGGEAFF.

This clonotype showed up many times. The chain recombines TRBV4-2 with TRBJ2-7; 7 bases are a match to TRBD2. CDR1 is LGHNA, CDR2 YNFKEQ, per germline. Trimming cost V 0 bases and J 4 bases; bases outside gene matches: 6. The CDR3 contains 15 residues. This chain's CDR3 is CASSQDSGTMYEQYF. The CDR3 DNA sequence: TGTGCCAGCAGCCAAGATTCCGGGACTATGTACGAGCAGTACTTC.

Many counts were recorded for this clonotype. The rearrangement uses TRBV11-1 and TRBJ2-7; 11 nucleotides agree with TRBD1. The germline gives CDR1 SGHAT, CDR2 FQDESV (reference sequence). CDR3 size: 14 residues. The V gene end was trimmed by 5 bases and the J gene end by 7 bases; junction bases not matched to a gene: 7. This CDR3 reads CASSRDRGSGEQYF. DNA of the CDR3: TGTGCCAGCAGCCGGGACAGGGGGTCGGGAGAGCAGTACTTC.

The V and J genes are TRBV6-2 or TRBV6-3 and TRBJ2-7; tentative D call: TRBD2 (5 bases). The CDR3 loop spans 11 amino acids. From germline, CDR1 is MNHEY and CDR2 SVGEGT. The V and J ends lost 6 bases and 6 bases respectively, with 9 bases between them. CDR3 sequence reads: CASSRRGEQYF. As DNA, the CDR3 is TGTGCCAGCAGCCGCCGGGGCGAGCAGTACTTC.

Many counts were recorded for this clonotype. The CDR3 sequence: CASSERDSDYNEQFF. The CDR3 region has the DNA TGTGCCAGCAGCGAGCGGGACTCTGATTACAATGAGCAGTTCTTC. This chain links TRBV2 with TRBJ2-1; the match to TRBD2 covers 7 bases. Germline values: CDR1 SNHLY, CDR2 FYNNEI. With 6 bases clipped from V and 4 bases from J, the junction kept 9 bases outside the gene matches. This CDR3 region has 15 residues.

This clonotype was seen at least ten times. The V and J genes are TRBV10-3 and TRBJ2-3; TRBD1 aligns across 9 bases. This CDR3 contains 14 residues. Germline CDR1 ENHRY, CDR2 SYGVKD. The V and J ends lost 11 bases and 4 bases, in that order; junction bases with no gene match: 10. The CDR3 sequence is CAVWDRAGADTQYF. In nucleotides, the CDR3 is TGTGCCGTCTGGGACAGGGCCGGGGCAGATACGCAGTATTTT.

This clonotype was seen ten or more times. The chain is built from TRBV7-9 and TRBJ2-3; the D is unclear. This CDR3 region has 14 residues. V gave up 4 bases and J gave up 1 base, with 9 bases separating them. CDR1 and CDR2 (germline): SEHNR, FQNEAQ (reference sequence). The CDR3 DNA is TGTGCCAGCAGCTCTTCCACCGGCACAGATACGCAGTATTTT. Translated: CASSSSTGTDTQYF. The full variable domain, its missing parts supplied by reference TRBV7-9 and TRBJ2-3, is DTGVSQNPRHKITKRGQNVTFRCDPISEHNRLYWYRQTLGQGPEFLTYFQNEAQLEKSRLLSDRFSAERPKGSFSTLEIQRTEQGDSAMYLCASSSSTGTDTQYFGPGTRLTVL.

This clonotype was picked up many times. The V gene is TRBV29-1, the J gene TRBJ2-3, with TRBD2 identical over 7 bases. From germline, CDR1 is SQVTM and CDR2 ANQGSEA. This CDR3 region has 10 residues. Here the CDR3 reads CMGGADTQYF. CDR3 nucleotides: TGCATGGGAGGGGCAGATACGCAGTATTTT.

Ten or more counts support this clonotype. The chain recombines TRBV21-1 with TRBJ2-7. TRBV21-1 constitutes a pseudogene. The CDR3 sequence is 17 residues long. CDR3 in DNA: TGTGCCAGCACCGCAAATTTAGCCGACATTTCCTCCTACGAGCAGTACTTC. It codes for CASTANLADISSYEQYF.

This clonotype came up many times. CDR3 loop: CSAPTSGAFHEQFF. In DNA, the CDR3 is TGCAGTGCACCGACTAGCGGGGCGTTTCATGAGCAGTTCTTC. The J gene is TRBJ2-1, the V gene TRBV20-1; 11 bases align to TRBD2. In germline, CDR1 is DFQATT, CDR2 SNEGSKA (reference sequence). The CDR3 is made up of 14 amino acids. V shed 6 bases, J shed 8 bases, and the junction held 9 bases outside the gene matches.

In its sample, this clonotype was seen many times. The chain employs TRBV7-2 and TRBJ2-3; D is perhaps TRBD1 (6 bases). The V end was cut by 5 bases, the J end by 1 base, with 16 bases between. The CDR3 sequence is 16 residues long. Germline CDR1 SGHTA, CDR2 FQGNSA. CDR3 region: CASSPQWAGGTDTQYF. The CDR3 DNA follows: TGTGCCAGCAGCCCACAGTGGGCAGGGGGCACAGATACGCAGTATTTT.

In its sample, this clonotype was seen a few times. The chain links TRBV5-1 to TRBJ1-1, with D maybe TRBD1 (6 bases). Germline assignment: CDR1 SGHRS and CDR2 YFSETQ. V gave up 0 bases and J gave up 5 bases, with 11 bases separating them. The CDR3 consists of 14 residues. This CDR3 is CASSLAAGTTEAFF. CDR3 sequence (DNA): TGCGCCAGCAGCTTGGCGGCAGGGACAACTGAAGCTTTCTTT.

The chain carries TRBV2 and TRBJ2-4, with D perhaps TRBD1 (6 bases). CDR3 length: 15 residues. Trimming stripped 4 bases from V and 0 bases from J, with 10 bases between. The germline V gene encodes CDR1 SNHLY and CDR2 FYNNEI. In nucleotides, the CDR3 is TGTGCCAGCAGTGTTTGGGGGCGAGCCAAAAACATTCAGTACTTC. Its protein product is CASSVWGRAKNIQYF.

This clonotype has more than one count but fewer than ten. This chain links TRBV20-1 with TRBJ2-3; 7 nucleotides agree with TRBD2. V lost 2 bases, J lost 2 bases, and 7 bases stayed unmatched. CDR3 length: 15 amino acids. Germline CDR1 DFQATT, CDR2 SNEGSKA (reference sequence). CDR3 sequence (DNA): TGCAGTGCTAGACGACGACTAGCCCCCACAGATACGCAGTATTTT. Protein product: CSARRRLAPTDTQYF.

V usage is TRBV2 and J usage is TRBJ2-7, with 8 bases aligning to TRBD1. V gave up 10 bases and J gave up 4 bases; unmatched junction bases: 9. Per germline, CDR1 SNHLY and CDR2 FYNNEI. This CDR3 contains 13 residues. CDR3 in amino acids: CATTQGAGYEQYF. The CDR3 DNA sequence: TGTGCCACCACCCAGGGGGCAGGATACGAGCAGTACTTC.

This clonotype was found many times. This sequence joins TRBV7-8 and TRBJ2-1; D is unclear. CDR3 length equals 14 residues. V was trimmed by 4 bases and J by 2 bases, leaving 9 bases between them. Germline V gives CDR1 SGHVS, CDR2 FQNEAQ. The CDR3 sequence: CASSSSGPYNEQFF. The DNA for the CDR3 is TGTGCCAGCAGCTCCAGTGGGCCCTACAATGAGCAGTTCTTC. The full variable domain, its missing parts supplied by reference TRBV7-8 and TRBJ2-1, is GAGVSQSPRYKVAKRGQDVALRCDPISGHVSLFWYQQALGQGPEFLTYFQNEAQLDKSGLPSDRFFAERPEGSVSTLKIQRTQQEDSAVYLCASSSSGPYNEQFFGPGTRLTVL.

This clonotype was detected many times. In nucleotides, the CDR3 is TGTGCCAGCAGCTTAACTGGGGGCAGGGGGACTGAAGCTTTCTTT. As protein: CASSLTGGRGTEAFF. The chain carries TRBV7-3 and TRBJ1-1; 7 bases align to TRBD1. V lost 0 bases, J lost 5 bases, and 6 bases stayed unmatched. This CDR3 contains 15 residues. The germline V gene has CDR1 SGHTA and CDR2 FQGTGA.

The chain combines TRBV7-9 with TRBJ1-6, with a weak D call TRBD1 (5 bases). CDR1 is SEHNR, CDR2 FQNEAQ, per germline (reference sequence). Between the trimmed V and J ends, which lost 5 bases and 0 bases, there was a span of 11 bases. The CDR3 spans 16 residues. As DNA, the CDR3 is TGTGCCAGCAGCCCTGGGAGGGGCTCCTATAATTCACCCCTCCACTTT. It encodes CASSPGRGSYNSPLHF.

Details on this clonotype: Mismatch with germline at one junction end may stem from a read error. The chain is built from TRBV3-1 and TRBJ1-1; no clear D. There are 14 residues in the CDR3. CDR1 and CDR2 from the germline V gene are LGHDT and YNNKEL (reference sequence). The CDR3 loop is CASSPAQSVTEALF. For the CDR3, the DNA is TGTGCCAGCAGCCCCGCTCAATCGGTCACTGAAGCTTTGTTT.

This clonotype was observed at least ten times. The chain uses TRBV12-3 or TRBV12-4 and TRBJ1-3; tentative D call: TRBD1 (5 bases). V was cut by 4 bases and J by 4 bases, with 14 bases left in between. The CDR3 length is 15 residues. The DNA for the CDR3 is TGTGCCAGCAGTTCCCCCACCCACAGGGGAAACACCATATATTTT. This gives the protein CASSSPTHRGNTIYF.

About this clonotype itself: The junction departs from germline at one end; a sequencing error may be responsible. This chain links TRBV11-2 with TRBJ2-7; D not resolved. Germline CDR1 and CDR2: SGHAT and FQNNGV. The CDR3 covers 12 residues. CDR3 amino acids: CASSSPGYVQYF. CDR3 nucleotides: TGTGCCAGCAGCTCCCCCGGCTACGTGCAGTACTTC.

This clonotype came up many times. The chain combines TRBV7-2 with TRBJ1-5; D remains unclear. CDR1 SGHTA and CDR2 FQGNSA come from the germline V gene. The CDR3 runs to 15 residues. Trimming left V 0 bases short and J 0 bases short, with 6 bases between. CDR3 amino acids: CASSLAPRSNQPQHF. CDR3 nucleotides: TGTGCCAGCAGCTTAGCCCCGCGTAGCAATCAGCCCCAGCATTTT. The full variable domain, its missing parts supplied by reference TRBV7-2 and TRBJ1-5, is GAGVSQSPSNKVTEKGKDVELRCDPISGHTALYWYRQSLGQGLEFLIYFQGNSAPDKSGLPSDRFSAERTGGSVSTLTIQRTQQEDSAVYLCASSLAPRSNQPQHFGDGTRLSIL.

This clonotype was seen at least ten times. The rearrangement links TRBV7-3 to TRBJ2-3; TRBD2 matches 7 bases. CDR3 length equals 16 residues. The V segment lost 5 bases and the J segment 4 bases; nucleotides outside the gene matches: 12. Germline loops: CDR1 SGHTA, CDR2 FQGTGA. The CDR3 reads CASSPGYGGDADTQYF. DNA for the CDR3: TGTGCCAGCAGCCCCGGCTATGGGGGGGATGCAGATACGCAGTATTTT.

CDR3 amino acids: CASSAIQGKPYEQYF. For the CDR3, the DNA is TGTGCCAGCAGCGCAATACAGGGAAAGCCCTACGAGCAGTACTTC. The V and J genes are TRBV5-4 and TRBJ2-7, with D possibly being TRBD1 (6 bases). V dropped 4 bases and J dropped 2 bases, with 16 bases sitting between them. The V gene's germline CDR1 is SGHNT and CDR2 YYREEE (reference sequence). The CDR3 sequence is 15 residues long.